A selection of T cell receptor beta chains follows, all from one sample in a study of T cell responses to AZD1222 COVID-19 vaccine. Clones were sequenced by immunoSEQ multiplex PCR, and TCRdb holds only the in-frame ones, with some missing. Among about 99,000 clones listed, 90% to 95% were seen once. Sample: peripheral blood, taken on day 0 of AZD1222 vaccination. The receptors were sampled from an adult in good health. The CDR3 runs from the conserved cysteine through the conserved F or W. Size is omitted from some rows. Given values are once, few, many or a class for expanded clones.

clone_size	j_call	v_call	cdr3_aa
-	TRBJ1-3	TRBV28	CASKGDRGRVGGNTIYF
few	TRBJ2-1	TRBV19	CASSIYNEQFF
-	TRBJ1-1	TRBV29-1	CSVNRDRVIPAFF
-	TRBJ1-3	TRBV5-1	CASSLRGDGNTIYF
-	TRBJ1-1	TRBV6-5	CASSYLLQPRATEAFF
-	TRBJ2-2	TRBV5-1	CASSLNRGNTGELFF
-	TRBJ2-7	TRBV7-8	CASSSRDSSYEQYF
-	TRBJ1-5	TRBV30	CAWSVGAPQHF
-	TRBJ2-7	TRBV24-1	CATSPRGGRYEQYF
-	TRBJ2-7	TRBV30	CAWCRDRYEQYF
-	TRBJ1-5	TRBV6-2/TRBV6-3	CASSYRGRTQPQHF
-	TRBJ1-5	TRBV12-3/TRBV12-4	CASSTAQGQPQHF